The clone carrying this TCR beta chain has more than one count but fewer than ten. Its antigen is unidentified. The sample is drawn from a study of T-cell memory formation after mild COVID-19. Study outcomes and limitations: Clones which contracted sat mainly in CM and EM if CD4+, and in EMRA if CD8+. Researchers could not confirm that second-wave clones peaking on day 37 targeted SARS-CoV-2. Clones shrinking from day 15 to 85 showed even CD4/CD8 mixes; later expanders tilted CD4+.

J gave up 0 bases and V 7 bases, and 14 bases lay outside the gene matches. The germline gives CDR1 SQVTM, CDR2 ANQGSEA. The CDR3 consists of 16 residues. TCRdb ran MiXCR on the 5' RACE reads and lists one entry per CDR3 protein. The sample shows roughly 110,000 distinct CDR3 sequences, about a sixth of them seen only once. The sequencing sample was made of PBMCs or a T cell subset sorted from them (not recorded which). The chain uses TRBV29-1 and TRBJ1-2; 7 positions agree with TRBD1. The clonotype was recovered from an adult woman who had mild COVID-19 (a few samples of this study predate the infection). Cell type and time point are not known. The CDR3 coding sequence is TGCAGCGCCATGGCGGGGACAGCGGAGCCTAACTATGGCTACACCTTC. Translated, it gives CSAMAGTAEPNYGYTF.